This section outlines one TCR beta chain sequence together with its context. Original processing notes: Estimation of nucleated cell counts was performed using reference gene primer amplification. Here immunoSEQ multiplex PCR was the method, and the copy in TCRdb shows in-frame clones only, minus some. That table is the source of V, J and clone size, and D and trimming were worked out from the DNA. The sample contains roughly 130,000 clones, 90% of which appear only once. Enrolled during active infection, Seattle patients were then followed longitudinally. This sample was included in a study of blood T cell repertoires in COVID-19. Per germline, CDR1 LGHDT and CDR2 YNNKEL (reference sequence). V lost 4 bases, J lost 4 bases, and 11 bases lay in between. There are 14 residues in the CDR3.

This chain joins TRBV3-1 (or the pseudogene TRBV3-2) and TRBJ1-3; D unresolved. Sequencing input: peripheral blood. The receptor's source is a man aged 55 to 70 with COVID-19, enrolled during active disease. The CDR3 is CASSLGLRGNTIYF. The DNA of the CDR3 is TGTGCCAGCAGCCTGGGCCTCAGGGGAAACACCATATATTTT.